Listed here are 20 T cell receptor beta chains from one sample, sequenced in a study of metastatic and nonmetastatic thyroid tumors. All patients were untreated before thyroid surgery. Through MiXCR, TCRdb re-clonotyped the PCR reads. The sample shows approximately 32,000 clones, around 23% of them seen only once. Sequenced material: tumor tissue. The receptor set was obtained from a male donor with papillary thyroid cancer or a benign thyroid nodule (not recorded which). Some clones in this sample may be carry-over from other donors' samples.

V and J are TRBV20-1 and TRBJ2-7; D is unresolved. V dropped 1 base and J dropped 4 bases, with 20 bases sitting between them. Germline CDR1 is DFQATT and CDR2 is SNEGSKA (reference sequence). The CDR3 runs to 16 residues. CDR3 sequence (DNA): TGCAGTGCTAGAGTGGAGCCGACACCCCCTCGTTACGAGCAGTACTTC. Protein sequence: CSARVEPTPPRYEQYF.

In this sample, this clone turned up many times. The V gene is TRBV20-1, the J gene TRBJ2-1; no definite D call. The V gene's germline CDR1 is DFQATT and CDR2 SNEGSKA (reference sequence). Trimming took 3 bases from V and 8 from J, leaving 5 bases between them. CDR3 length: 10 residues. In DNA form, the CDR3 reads TGCAGTGCTAGCCCCGATGAGCAGTTCTTC. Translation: CSASPDEQFF.

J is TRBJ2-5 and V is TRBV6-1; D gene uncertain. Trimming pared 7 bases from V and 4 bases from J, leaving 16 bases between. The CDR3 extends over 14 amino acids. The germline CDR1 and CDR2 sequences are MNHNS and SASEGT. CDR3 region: CASTPRVGGETQYF. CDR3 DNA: TGTGCCAGCACCCCAAGGGTGGGTGGAGAGACCCAGTACTTC.

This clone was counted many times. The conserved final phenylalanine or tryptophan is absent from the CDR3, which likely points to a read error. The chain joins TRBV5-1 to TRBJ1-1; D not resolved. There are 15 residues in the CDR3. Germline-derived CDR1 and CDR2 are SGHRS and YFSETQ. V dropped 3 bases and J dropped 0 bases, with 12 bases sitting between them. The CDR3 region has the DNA TGCGCCAGCAGCTCAGAGACTGGGATGAACACTGAAGCTTTCCTT. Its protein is CASSSETGMNTEAFL.

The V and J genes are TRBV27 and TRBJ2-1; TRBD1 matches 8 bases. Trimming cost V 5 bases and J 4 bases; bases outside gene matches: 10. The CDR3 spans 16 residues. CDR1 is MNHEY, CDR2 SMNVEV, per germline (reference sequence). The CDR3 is CASSPQGAKLYNEQFF. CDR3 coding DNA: TGTGCCAGCAGTCCCCAGGGGGCGAAATTGTACAATGAGCAGTTCTTC.

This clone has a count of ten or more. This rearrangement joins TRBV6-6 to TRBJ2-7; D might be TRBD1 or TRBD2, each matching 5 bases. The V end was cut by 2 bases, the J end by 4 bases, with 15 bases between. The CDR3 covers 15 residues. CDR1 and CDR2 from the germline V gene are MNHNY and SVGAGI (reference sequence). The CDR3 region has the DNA TGTGCCAGCAGTTACGTTGCCCAGGGAGCTTACGAGCAGTACTTC. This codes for CASSYVAQGAYEQYF.

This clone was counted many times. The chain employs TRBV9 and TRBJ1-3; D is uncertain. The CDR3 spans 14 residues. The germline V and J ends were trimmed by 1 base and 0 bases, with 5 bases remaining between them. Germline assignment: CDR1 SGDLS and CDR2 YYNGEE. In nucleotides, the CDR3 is TGTGCCAGCAGCGTAACAGTCTCTGGAAACACCATATATTTT. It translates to CASSVTVSGNTIYF.

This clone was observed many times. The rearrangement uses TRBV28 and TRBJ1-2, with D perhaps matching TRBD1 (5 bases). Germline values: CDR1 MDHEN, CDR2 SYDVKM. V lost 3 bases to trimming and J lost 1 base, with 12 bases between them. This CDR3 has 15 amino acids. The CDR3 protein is CASSFALGDNYGYTF. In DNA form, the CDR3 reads TGTGCCAGCAGTTTCGCTTTAGGGGATAACTATGGCTACACCTTC.

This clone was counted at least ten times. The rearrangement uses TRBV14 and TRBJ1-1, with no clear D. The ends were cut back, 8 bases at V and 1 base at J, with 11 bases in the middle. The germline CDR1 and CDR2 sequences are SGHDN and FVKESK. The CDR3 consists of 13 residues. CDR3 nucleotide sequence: TGTGCCAGCCGACCCCTTGAGAACACTGAAGCTTTCTTT. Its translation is CASRPLENTEAFF.

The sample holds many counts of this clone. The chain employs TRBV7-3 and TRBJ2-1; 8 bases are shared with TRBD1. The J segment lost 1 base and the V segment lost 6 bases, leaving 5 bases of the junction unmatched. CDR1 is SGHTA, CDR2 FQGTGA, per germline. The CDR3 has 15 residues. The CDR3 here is CASSSGTGSYNEQFF. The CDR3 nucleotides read TGTGCCAGCAGTTCGGGGACAGGATCCTACAATGAGCAGTTCTTC.

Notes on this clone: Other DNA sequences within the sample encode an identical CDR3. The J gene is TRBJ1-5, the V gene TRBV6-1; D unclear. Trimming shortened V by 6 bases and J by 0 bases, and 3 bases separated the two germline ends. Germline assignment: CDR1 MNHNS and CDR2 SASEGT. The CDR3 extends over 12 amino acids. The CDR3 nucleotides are TGTGCCAGCAGCGATAGCAATCAGCCCCAGCATTTT. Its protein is CASSDSNQPQHF.

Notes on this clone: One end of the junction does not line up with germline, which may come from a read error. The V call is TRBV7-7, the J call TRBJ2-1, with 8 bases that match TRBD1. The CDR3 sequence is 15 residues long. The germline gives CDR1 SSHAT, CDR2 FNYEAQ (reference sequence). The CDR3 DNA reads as TGTGCTAGCAGCCTGGGACAGGAGACTTACAATGAGCAGTTCTTC. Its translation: CASSLGQETYNEQFF.

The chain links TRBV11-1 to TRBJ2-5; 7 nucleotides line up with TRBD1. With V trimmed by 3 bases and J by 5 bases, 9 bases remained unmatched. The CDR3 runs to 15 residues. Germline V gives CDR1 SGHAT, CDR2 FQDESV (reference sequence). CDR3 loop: CASSFTGVVQETQYF. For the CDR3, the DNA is TGTGCCAGCAGCTTCACAGGGGTAGTACAGGAGACCCAGTACTTC.

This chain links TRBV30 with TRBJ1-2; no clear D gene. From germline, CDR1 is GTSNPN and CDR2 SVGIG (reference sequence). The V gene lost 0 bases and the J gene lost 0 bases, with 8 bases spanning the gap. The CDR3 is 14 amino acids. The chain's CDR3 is CAWSVRRTNYGYTF. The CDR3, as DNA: TGTGCCTGGAGTGTTAGGAGAACTAACTATGGCTACACCTTC.

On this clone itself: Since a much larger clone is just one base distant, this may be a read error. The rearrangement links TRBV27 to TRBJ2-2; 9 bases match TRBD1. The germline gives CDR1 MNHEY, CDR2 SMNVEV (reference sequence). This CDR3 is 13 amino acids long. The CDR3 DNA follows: TGTGCCACCTCCGGGACAGGGCACGGGGAGCTGTTCTTT. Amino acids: CATSGTGHGELFF.

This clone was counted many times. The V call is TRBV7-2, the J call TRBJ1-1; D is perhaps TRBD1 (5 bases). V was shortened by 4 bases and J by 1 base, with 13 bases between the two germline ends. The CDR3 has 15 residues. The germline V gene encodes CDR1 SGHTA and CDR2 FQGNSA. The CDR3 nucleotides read TGTGCCAGCAGCTCCTCCGGGGCCCCGAACACTGAAGCTTTCTTT. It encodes CASSSSGAPNTEAFF.

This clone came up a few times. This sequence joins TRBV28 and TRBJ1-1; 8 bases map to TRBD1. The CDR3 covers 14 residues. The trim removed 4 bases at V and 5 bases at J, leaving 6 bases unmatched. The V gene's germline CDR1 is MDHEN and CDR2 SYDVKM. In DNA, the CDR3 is TGTGCCAGCAGTTCAATGGACAGGGTAACTGAAGCTTTCTTT. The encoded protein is CASSSMDRVTEAFF.

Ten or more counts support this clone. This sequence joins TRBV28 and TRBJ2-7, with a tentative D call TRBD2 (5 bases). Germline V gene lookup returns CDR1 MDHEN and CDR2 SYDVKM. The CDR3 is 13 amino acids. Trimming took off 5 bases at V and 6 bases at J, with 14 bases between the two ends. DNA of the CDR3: TGTGCCAGCAGTCCCGGGGTCTTTGGCGAGCAGTACTTC. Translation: CASSPGVFGEQYF.

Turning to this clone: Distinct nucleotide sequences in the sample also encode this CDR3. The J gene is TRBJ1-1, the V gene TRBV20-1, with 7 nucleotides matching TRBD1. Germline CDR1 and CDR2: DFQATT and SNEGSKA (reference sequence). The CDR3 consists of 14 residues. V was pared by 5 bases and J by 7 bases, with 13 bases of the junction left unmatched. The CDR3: CSAPYTTGRGEAFF. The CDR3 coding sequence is TGCAGTGCTCCCTACACGACAGGGCGGGGTGAAGCTTTCTTT.

This CDR3 is CASRGLADGEQYF. The CDR3 DNA reads TGTGCCAGCAGGGGACTAGCGGACGGTGAGCAGTACTTC. The rearrangement joins TRBV6-1 to TRBJ2-7; 11 bases are a match to TRBD2. Germline lookup yields CDR1 MNHNS and CDR2 SASEGT. Trimming removed 6 bases from V and 7 bases from J; junction bases left unmatched: 5. The CDR3 has 13 amino acids.